What follows are 22 T cell receptor beta chains derived from one specimen sequenced in a study of response to subunit inactivated influenza vaccine. A single record per CDR3 protein comes from TCRdb applying MiXCR to the RT-PCR reads. Of 500,000 to 550,000 distinct CDR3 sequences in the sample, roughly 7.6% were seen once. The sample here was PBMCs from blood, taken around 25 months after vaccination. The receptors derive from a man between 50 and 69 years old who received an inactivated influenza vaccine.

Comments on this clonotype: Since a much larger clone is just one base distant, this may be a read error. The J gene is TRBJ2-5, the V gene TRBV5-1, with 15 bases fitting TRBD2. The germline V gene encodes CDR1 SGHRS and CDR2 YFSETQ. There are 16 residues in the CDR3. The CDR3 region is CASSGGLAGGHETQNF. The CDR3 region has the DNA TGCGCCAGCAGCGGAGGACTAGCGGGAGGGCATGAGACCCAGAACTTC. The full variable domain, rest sourced from reference TRBV5-1 and TRBJ2-5, is KAGVTQTPRYLIKTRGQQVTLSCSPISGHRSVSWYQQTPGQGLQFLFEYFSETQRNKGNFPGRFSGRQFSNSRSEMNVSTLELGDSALYLCASSGGLAGGHETQNFGPGTRLLVL.

This clonotype appeared a few times. The J gene is TRBJ2-3, the V gene TRBV6-1, with 13 bases matching TRBD2. The CDR3 spans 15 residues. V trimming: 6 bases; J trimming: 4 bases; junction bases outside the gene matches: 4. Germline V gene lookup returns CDR1 MNHNS and CDR2 SASEGT. Here the CDR3 DNA reads TGTGCCAGCAGGGACGGGACTAGCGGGGCAGATACGCAGTATTTT. This encodes CASRDGTSGADTQYF.

In its sample, this clonotype was seen a few times. The chain employs TRBV7-3 and TRBJ2-7; D uncertain. The germline gives CDR1 SGHTA, CDR2 FQGTGA. V dropped 5 bases and J dropped 4 bases, with 21 bases sitting between them. The CDR3 totals 16 residues. CDR3 in amino acids: CASSLELRHGEYEQYF. CDR3 nucleotide sequence: TGTGCCAGCAGCCTCGAGCTTCGGCACGGCGAATACGAGCAGTACTTC.

The chain's CDR3 is CASSLVEAGQGISPLHF. CDR3 bases: TGTGCCAGCAGCTTAGTTGAGGCCGGACAGGGGATCTCACCCCTCCACTTT. The chain uses TRBV7-2 and TRBJ1-6, with TRBD1 identical over 9 bases. From germline, CDR1 is SGHTA and CDR2 FQGNSA. The trim removed 1 base at V and 10 bases at J, leaving 11 bases unmatched. CDR3 length: 17 amino acids.

The sample holds many counts of this clonotype. The rearrangement joins TRBV6-5 to TRBJ2-2; D gene unclear. The V gene lost 7 bases and the J gene lost 7 bases, with 13 bases spanning the gap. Germline assignment: CDR1 MNHEY and CDR2 SVGAGI. The CDR3 is 13 amino acids. DNA of the CDR3: TGTGCCAGCACTCGGCCCTCGGGCGGGGAGCTGTTTTTT. Its protein is CASTRPSGGELFF.

This clonotype was seen repeatedly, ten times or more. J is TRBJ1-4 and V is TRBV15; D ambiguous. The germline CDR1 and CDR2 sequences are LNHNV and YYDKDF (reference sequence). The CDR3 runs 18 residues. The V gene lost 0 bases and the J gene lost 0 bases, with 14 bases spanning the gap. The CDR3 region has the DNA TGTGCCACCAGCAGAGATCAAGGACGGGTCGCAACTAATGAAAAACTGTTTTTT. Its protein product is CATSRDQGRVATNEKLFF. Based on the CDR3 plus reference TRBV15 and TRBJ1-4, the full variable domain is DAMVIQNPRYQVTQFGKPVTLSCSQTLNHNVMYWYQQKSSQAPKLLFHYYDKDFNNEADTPDNFQSRRPNTSFCFLDIRSPGLGDTAMYLCATSRDQGRVATNEKLFFGSGTQLSVL.

This clonotype was observed many times. The chain joins TRBV21-1 to TRBJ2-7; the table's D call, TRBD2, was not checked against the DNA. TRBV21-1 corresponds to a pseudogene. CDR3 length: 16 amino acids. The CDR3 nucleotides are TGTGCCAGCAGCATTTCTTCAGGAGTCCGTCGATACGAGCAGTACTTC. This translates into CASSISSGVRRYEQYF.

In this sample, this clonotype turned up a few times. The J gene is TRBJ2-1, the V gene TRBV29-1, with 7 bases fitting TRBD1. The CDR3 spans 13 residues. Germline V lookup: CDR1 SQVTM, CDR2 ANQGSEA. With V trimmed by 7 bases and J by 4 bases, 7 bases remained unmatched. The CDR3 DNA reads TGCAGCGCGACAGGGAGCACATACAATGAGCAGTTCTTC. It specifies CSATGSTYNEQFF.

Many counts were recorded for this clonotype. This sequence joins TRBV20-1 and TRBJ2-1; 7 bases are shared with TRBD2. Germline trimming cut 1 base from V and 0 bases from J; bases unmatched to any gene: 0. Germline values: CDR1 DFQATT, CDR2 SNEGSKA (reference sequence). This CDR3 has 14 amino acids. CDR3 in amino acids: CSARGGSSYNEQFF. In DNA form, the CDR3 reads TGCAGTGCTAGAGGCGGGAGCTCCTACAATGAGCAGTTCTTC.

The chain couples TRBV29-1 to TRBJ2-3; D is ambiguous. The CDR3 length is 15 residues. The V and J ends lost 2 bases and 2 bases respectively, with 14 bases between them. CDR1 is SQVTM and CDR2 is ANQGSEA in the germline V gene. The CDR3 sequence is CSVELGQDFTDTQYF. The CDR3 DNA is TGCAGCGTTGAACTCGGGCAGGATTTCACAGATACGCAGTATTTT.

This clonotype was picked up many times. The chain employs TRBV7-2 and TRBJ1-2, with D perhaps TRBD1 (6 bases). V shed 6 bases and J shed 4 bases, with 15 bases lying between them. There are 14 residues in the CDR3. CDR1 is SGHTA, CDR2 FQGNSA, per germline. The CDR3 loop is CASRDPGVGYGYTF. CDR3 in DNA: TGTGCCAGCAGAGACCCAGGGGTGGGCTATGGCTACACCTTC.

This clonotype was detected only a few times. V usage is TRBV5-6 and J usage is TRBJ1-5; 7 bases align to TRBD1. Germline CDR1 and CDR2: SGHDT and YYEEEE. The CDR3 covers 15 residues. V gave up 4 bases and J gave up 2 bases; unmatched junction bases: 6. This CDR3 reads CASSGRGGGNQPQHF. In nucleotides, the CDR3 is TGTGCCAGCAGCGGGAGAGGGGGCGGCAATCAGCCCCAGCATTTT.

The V and J genes are TRBV5-1 and TRBJ2-1; tentatively, D is TRBD1 (6 bases). This CDR3 contains 13 residues. Trimming took 6 bases from V and 2 from J, leaving 9 bases between them. The germline V gene encodes CDR1 SGHRS and CDR2 YFSETQ. The CDR3 spells CASTRDTYNEQFF. CDR3 nucleotide sequence: TGCGCCAGCACCCGGGACACCTACAATGAGCAGTTCTTC. Drawing the rest from reference TRBV5-1 and TRBJ2-1, the complete variable domain is KAGVTQTPRYLIKTRGQQVTLSCSPISGHRSVSWYQQTPGQGLQFLFEYFSETQRNKGNFPGRFSGRQFSNSRSEMNVSTLELGDSALYLCASTRDTYNEQFFGPGTRLTVL.

CDR3 in DNA: TGTGCCAGCAGAACTAGACTAGCGGGGGGAAGGGCTGAATCCTACAATGAGCAGTTCTTC. Protein sequence: CASRTRLAGGRAESYNEQFF. This chain links TRBV6-2 or TRBV6-3 with TRBJ2-1; 13 positions agree with TRBD2. From germline, CDR1 is MNHEY and CDR2 SVGEGT. The CDR3 is made up of 20 amino acids. Unmatched junction bases numbered 15, after V lost 6 bases and J lost 1 base.

This clonotype was observed at least ten times. This rearrangement joins TRBV5-6 to TRBJ1-1, with D possibly TRBD1 on 5 matching bases. The CDR3 runs to 13 residues. Germline assignment: CDR1 SGHDT and CDR2 YYEEEE. Trimming removed 0 bases at V and 7 bases at J, with 10 bases between. The CDR3 protein is CASSLAIRVEAFF. In nucleotides, the CDR3 is TGTGCCAGCAGCTTGGCCATCAGGGTTGAAGCTTTCTTT.

The DNA for the CDR3 is TGCAGTGCTAGAGAAGCTAGCGTTTACTACGAGCAGTACTTC. As protein: CSAREASVYYEQYF. V is TRBV20-1 and J is TRBJ2-7; a weak D match, TRBD2 (6 bases). The CDR3 spans 14 residues. The germline gives CDR1 DFQATT, CDR2 SNEGSKA (reference sequence). V shed 0 bases and J shed 3 bases, with 12 bases lying between them.

This clonotype was counted many times. The CDR3 DNA sequence: TGTGCCAGCAACGTGGACCTTAGCACAGATACGCAGTATTTT. Its translation is CASNVDLSTDTQYF. J is TRBJ2-3 and V is TRBV7-8; D remains unclear. The V gene lost 7 bases and the J gene lost 0 bases, with 11 bases spanning the gap. The CDR3 covers 14 residues. Germline lookup yields CDR1 SGHVS and CDR2 FQNEAQ.

This clonotype was detected only a few times. This chain uses TRBV2 with TRBJ1-3; D remains ambiguous. This CDR3 comprises 14 residues. Per germline, CDR1 SNHLY and CDR2 FYNNEI. With 4 bases removed from V and 2 bases from J, the gap between germline ends came to 9 bases. The CDR3 here is CASSVSNTGNTIYF. CDR3 DNA: TGTGCCAGCAGTGTATCCAACACTGGAAACACCATATATTTT.

In its sample, this clonotype was seen many times. The gene calls are TRBV14 and TRBJ2-1, with 8 bases aligning to TRBD2. The length of the CDR3 is 14 residues. J gave up 7 bases and V 4 bases, and 6 bases lay outside the gene matches. Germline CDR1 SGHDN, CDR2 FVKESK. CDR3 sequence (DNA): TGTGCCAGCAGCCGAGGGACTAGTTCGAATGAGCAGTTCTTC. Its protein product is CASSRGTSSNEQFF.

This chain uses TRBV7-2 with TRBJ1-2; D uncertain. Looked up from germline, CDR1 is SGHTA and CDR2 is FQGNSA. V was clipped by 2 bases and J by 6 bases, with 16 bases between them. The CDR3 contains 15 residues. In DNA, the CDR3 is TGTGCCAGCAGCTTATATTGGCAGAATGGGGATGGCTACACCTTC. Translating gives CASSLYWQNGDGYTF.

The V and J genes are TRBV5-1 and TRBJ1-2; TRBD1 agrees at 9 bases. Trimming at V came to 5 bases and at J to 4 bases, leaving 15 bases not matched to a gene. CDR3 length equals 17 residues. Germline CDR1 SGHRS, CDR2 YFSETQ. The CDR3 nucleotides are TGCGCCAGCAGTCATAGGACAGGGGCCCGTGCCGGCTATGGCTACACCTTC. It translates to CASSHRTGARAGYGYTF.

This clonotype occurred many times. This chain connects TRBV6-6 to TRBJ1-1; no reliable D call. Trimming cost V 5 bases and J 6 bases, with 13 bases left between them. CDR1 and CDR2 from the germline V gene are MNHNY and SVGAGI (reference sequence). The CDR3 has 13 amino acids. The CDR3 sequence: CASSHNSLAEAFF. The CDR3 DNA sequence: TGTGCCAGCAGTCATAACAGTCTGGCTGAAGCTTTCTTT.